This T cell receptor (beta chain) was sequenced in a study of T-cell reconstitution after alpha-beta-depleted transplantation in children. Study-level results: At one year after transplant, newly produced T cells mostly accounted for T-cell counts and diversity. Several hundred rapidly expanded clones from non-depleted graft cells reportedly supplied alpha-beta T cells about two months post-transplant.

Turning to this clonotype: Its antigen is as yet unknown.

Unique molecular identifiers featured in how the TCRbeta library was prepared. MiXCR, applied by TCRdb to the PCR reads, yields one record per CDR3 protein. The profile shows about 420,000 distinct CDR3 sequences, roughly 16% of them singletons. Deletions cut 5 bases from V and 0 bases from J, with 11 bases between. CDR3 length: 15 residues. Germline loops: CDR1 MNHEY, CDR2 SVGEGT. This material consisted of PBMCs, mostly from graft donor cells, taken 360 days after TCRalphabeta/CD19-depleted stem cell transplant. V gene TRBV6-2 or TRBV6-3 combines with J gene TRBJ2-4; D may be TRBD1 (5 bases). This clonotype originated in a boy less than two years old who had a stem cell transplant for Wiskott-Aldrich syndrome, so the T cells may come from the graft donor. The CDR3 spells CASSTDKLAKNIQYF. CDR3 sequence (DNA): TGTGCCAGCAGTACGGACAAATTAGCCAAAAACATTCAGTACTTC.